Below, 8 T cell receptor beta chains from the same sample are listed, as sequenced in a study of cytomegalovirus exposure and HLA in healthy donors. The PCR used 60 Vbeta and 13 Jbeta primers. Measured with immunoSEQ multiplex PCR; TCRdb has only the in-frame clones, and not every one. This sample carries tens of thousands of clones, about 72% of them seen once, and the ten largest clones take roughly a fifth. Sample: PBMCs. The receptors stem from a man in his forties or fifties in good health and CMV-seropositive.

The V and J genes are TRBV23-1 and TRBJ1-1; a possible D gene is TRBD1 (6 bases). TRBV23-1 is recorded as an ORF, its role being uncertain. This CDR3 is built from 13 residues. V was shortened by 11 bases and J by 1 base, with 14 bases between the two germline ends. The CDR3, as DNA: TGCGCCCGCACGGGGACACGGAACACTGAAGCTTTCTTT. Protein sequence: CARTGTRNTEAFF.

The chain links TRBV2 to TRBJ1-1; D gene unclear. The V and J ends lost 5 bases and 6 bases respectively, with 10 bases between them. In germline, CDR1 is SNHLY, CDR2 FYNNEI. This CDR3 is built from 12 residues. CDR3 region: CASSNLGAEAFF. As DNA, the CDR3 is TGTGCCAGCAGTAACCTGGGCGCTGAAGCTTTCTTT.

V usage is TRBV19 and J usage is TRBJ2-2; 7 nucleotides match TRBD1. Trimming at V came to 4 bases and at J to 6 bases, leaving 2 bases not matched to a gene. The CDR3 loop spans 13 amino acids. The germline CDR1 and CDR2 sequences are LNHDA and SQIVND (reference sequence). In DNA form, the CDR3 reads TGTGCCAGTAGTACCGACAGGGCCGGGGAGCTGTTTTTT. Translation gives CASSTDRAGELFF.

CDR3 region: CASSLDGDNYGYTF. The DNA of the CDR3 is TGCGCCAGCAGCTTGGACGGAGATAACTATGGCTACACCTTC. This sequence joins TRBV5-1 and TRBJ1-2; D unresolved. Germline V gene sequence: CDR1 SGHRS, CDR2 YFSETQ. The V end lost 0 bases, the J end lost 1 base, and 7 bases lay between the germline ends. The CDR3 runs 14 residues.

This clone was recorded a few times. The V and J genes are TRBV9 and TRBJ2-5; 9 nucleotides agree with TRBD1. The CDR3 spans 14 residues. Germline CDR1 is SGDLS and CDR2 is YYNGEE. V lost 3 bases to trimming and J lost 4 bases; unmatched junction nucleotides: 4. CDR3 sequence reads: CASSGLDRGETQYF. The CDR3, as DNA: TGTGCCAGCAGCGGATTGGACAGGGGAGAGACCCAGTACTTC.

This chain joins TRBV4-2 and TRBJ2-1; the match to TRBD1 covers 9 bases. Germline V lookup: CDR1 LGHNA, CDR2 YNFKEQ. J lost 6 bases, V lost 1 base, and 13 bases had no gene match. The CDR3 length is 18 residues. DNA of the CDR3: TGTGCCAGCAGCCAAGTTCAATCGGGACAGGGAAATCTCAATGAGCAGTTCTTC. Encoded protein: CASSQVQSGQGNLNEQFF.

The CDR3 reads CAGGAHGTEAFF. The CDR3 DNA is TGTGCCGGAGGGGCGCACGGCACTGAAGCTTTCTTT. The chain links TRBV6-5 to TRBJ1-1, with TRBD1 as a possible D gene (5 bases). The CDR3 has 12 amino acids. Trimming took 11 bases from V and 4 from J, leaving 14 bases between them. The germline CDR1 and CDR2 sequences are MNHEY and SVGAGI.

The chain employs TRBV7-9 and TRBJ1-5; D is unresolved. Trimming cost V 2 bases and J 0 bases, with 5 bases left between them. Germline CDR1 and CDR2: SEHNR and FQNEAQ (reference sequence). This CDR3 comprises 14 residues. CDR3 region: CASSLSNSNQPQHF. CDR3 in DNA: TGTGCCAGCAGCTTAAGCAATAGCAATCAGCCCCAGCATTTT.